This TCR beta chain was profiled in a study of T cells in localized non-small cell lung cancer. Study-level findings and limits: Appearance in adjacent lung was seen for a median roughly 56 of the top 100 tumor clones. Longer overall survival accompanied higher blood T cell density. Adjacent uninvolved lung had the highest clonality, suggesting focused antigen responses.

The CDR3 is 15 amino acids. The V gene's germline CDR1 is LGHNT and CDR2 FRNRAP. Trimming removed 6 bases from V and 2 bases from J, with 14 bases in between. TCRdb's table, derived via immunoSEQ multiplex PCR, lists solely in-frame clones and lacks some. The sample shows tens of thousands of clones, roughly 83% of them seen only once. About this clone itself: Its antigen is unknown.

The chain employs TRBV12-5 and TRBJ1-5, with D possibly matching TRBD1 (5 bases). Source: PBMCs, taken before any cancer treatment. The origin of this receptor is a man aged 40 to 70 with stage II lung adenocarcinoma. The CDR3 DNA reads TGTGCTAGTGGCTCCGGAGGGGATGGCAATCAGCCCCAGCATTTT. It translates to CASGSGGDGNQPQHF.